The sequence of this T cell receptor (beta chain) was determined in a study of T-cell memory formation after mild COVID-19. Researchers used 5'RACE with constant-segment primers to make TCR alpha and TCR beta cDNA libraries that carry sample barcodes and UMIs. A single record per CDR3 protein comes from TCRdb applying MiXCR to the 5' RACE reads. Found here are fewer than 140,000 distinct CDR3 sequences, about a sixth of them singletons; the top ten hold less than 35%. The CDR3 contains 16 residues. V dropped 1 base and J dropped 0; count of bases not matched to a gene: 3. Germline V gene sequence: CDR1 LGHNA, CDR2 YNFKEQ.

The source material was PBMCs or a T cell subset sorted from them (not recorded which). The J gene is TRBJ2-7, the V gene TRBV4-2; 10 bases line up with TRBD2. The TCR comes from an adult woman who had mild COVID-19 (a few samples of this study predate the infection). Cell type and time point are not known. This chain's CDR3 is CASSQAASGSSYEQYF. The CDR3 DNA is TGTGCCAGCAGCCAAGCTGCTAGCGGGAGCTCCTACGAGCAGTACTTC.